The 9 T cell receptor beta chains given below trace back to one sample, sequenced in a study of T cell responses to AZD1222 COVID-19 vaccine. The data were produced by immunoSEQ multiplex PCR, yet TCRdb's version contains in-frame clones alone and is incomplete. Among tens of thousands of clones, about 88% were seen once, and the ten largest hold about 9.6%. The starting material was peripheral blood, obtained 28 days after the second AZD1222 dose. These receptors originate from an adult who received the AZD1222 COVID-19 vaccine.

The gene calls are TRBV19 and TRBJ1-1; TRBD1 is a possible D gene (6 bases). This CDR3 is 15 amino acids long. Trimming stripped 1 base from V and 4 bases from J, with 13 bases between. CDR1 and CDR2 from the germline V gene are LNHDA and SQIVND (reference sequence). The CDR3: CASSIAGVWSTEAFF. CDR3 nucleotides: TGTGCCAGTAGTATAGCAGGGGTGTGGAGCACTGAAGCTTTCTTT.

The chain's CDR3 is CASSPGPSNYGYTF. CDR3 bases: TGTGCCAGCTCACCGGGACCTTCTAACTATGGCTACACCTTC. This sequence joins TRBV18 and TRBJ1-2, with D possibly matching TRBD1 (5 bases). The germline V gene has CDR1 KGHSH and CDR2 LQKENI. V lost 3 bases, J lost 0 bases, and 8 bases lay in between. The CDR3 is made up of 14 amino acids.

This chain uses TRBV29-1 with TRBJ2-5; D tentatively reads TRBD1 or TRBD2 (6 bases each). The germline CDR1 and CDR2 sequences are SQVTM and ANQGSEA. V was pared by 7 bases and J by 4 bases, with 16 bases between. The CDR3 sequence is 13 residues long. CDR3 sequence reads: CSAARGPGETQYF. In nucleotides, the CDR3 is TGCAGCGCCGCACGGGGGCCGGGAGAGACCCAGTACTTC.

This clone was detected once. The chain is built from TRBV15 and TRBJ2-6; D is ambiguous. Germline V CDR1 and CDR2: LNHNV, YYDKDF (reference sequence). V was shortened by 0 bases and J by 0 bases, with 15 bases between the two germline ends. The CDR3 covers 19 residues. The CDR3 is CATSRDFGSQTSGANVLTF. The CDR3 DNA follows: TGTGCCACCAGCAGAGATTTCGGCAGTCAGACCTCTGGGGCCAACGTCCTGACTTTC.

The CDR3 reads CASSEGQSNYGYTF. CDR3 nucleotides: TGTGCCAGCAGCGAGGGACAGAGTAACTATGGCTACACCTTC. The rearrangement uses TRBV5-6 and TRBJ1-2; 7 nucleotides line up with TRBD1. Trimming cost V 4 bases and J 1 base; bases outside gene matches: 4. From germline, CDR1 is SGHDT and CDR2 YYEEEE. The CDR3 extends over 14 amino acids.

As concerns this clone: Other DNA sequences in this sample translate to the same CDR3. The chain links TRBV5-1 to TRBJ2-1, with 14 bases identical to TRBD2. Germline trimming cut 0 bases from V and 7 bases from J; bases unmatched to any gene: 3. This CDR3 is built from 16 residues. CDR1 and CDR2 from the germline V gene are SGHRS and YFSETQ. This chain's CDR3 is CASSLGGLAGGNEQFF. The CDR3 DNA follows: TGCGCCAGCAGCTTGGGAGGACTAGCGGGGGGAAATGAGCAGTTCTTC.

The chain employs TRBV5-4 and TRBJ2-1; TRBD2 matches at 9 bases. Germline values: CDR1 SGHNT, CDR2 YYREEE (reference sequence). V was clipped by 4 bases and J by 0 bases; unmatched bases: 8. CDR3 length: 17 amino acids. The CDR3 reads CASSGRGRGGSYNEQFF. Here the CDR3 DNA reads TGTGCCAGCAGCGGCCGTGGGCGGGGGGGCTCCTACAATGAGCAGTTCTTC.

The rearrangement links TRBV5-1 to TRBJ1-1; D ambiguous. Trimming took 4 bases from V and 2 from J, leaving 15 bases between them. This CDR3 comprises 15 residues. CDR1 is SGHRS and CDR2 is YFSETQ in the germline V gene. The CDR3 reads CASSPHLGPNTEAFF. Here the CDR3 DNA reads TGCGCCAGCAGCCCCCATCTGGGCCCAAACACTGAAGCTTTCTTT.

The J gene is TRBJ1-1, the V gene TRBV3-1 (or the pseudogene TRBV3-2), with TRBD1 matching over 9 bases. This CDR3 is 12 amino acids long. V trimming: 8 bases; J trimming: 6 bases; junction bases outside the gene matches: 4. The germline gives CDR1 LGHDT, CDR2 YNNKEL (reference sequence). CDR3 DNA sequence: TGTGCCAGCTCGGGGACAGGGTCTGAAGCTTTCTTT. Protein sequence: CASSGTGSEAFF.